The clone carrying this T cell receptor beta chain showed up many times. Germline lookup yields CDR1 SGDLS and CDR2 YYNGEE. CDR3 length equals 16 residues. V was cut by 5 bases and J by 1 base, with 18 bases left in between. This sample was included in a study of naive and memory T cell subsets. An equimolar mix of two oligonucleotides served as the beta constant-region primer for TRBC1 and TRBC2. TCRdb fed the UMI-ligation and nested PCR reads into MiXCR, producing one record per CDR3 protein. The table records around 90,000 distinct CDR3 sequences, approximately 6.5% of them present only once. After CD4 positive bead selection, the CD4-negative fraction gave CD8 T cells.

V is TRBV9 and J is TRBJ1-1; D gene unclear. Sequenced: central memory CD4+ T cells from blood. The TCR comes from a human donor in good health. The CDR3 here is CASREFVREGNTEAFF. As DNA, the CDR3 is TGTGCCAGCAGGGAGTTTGTTAGGGAGGGGAACACTGAAGCTTTCTTT. Together with reference TRBV9 and TRBJ1-1, the CDR3 gives the full variable domain: DSGVTQTPKHLITATGQRVTLRCSPRSGDLSVYWYQQSLDQGLQFLIQYYNGEERAKGNILERFSAQQFPDLHSELNLSSLELGDSALYFCASREFVREGNTEAFFGQGTRLTVV.